What follows are 17 T cell receptor beta chains derived from one specimen sequenced in a study of identifying expanded T cells in peripheral blood. TCRdb keeps only in-frame clones here, not all; method: immunoSEQ multiplex PCR. The table lists about 85,000 clones, approximately 90% of them singletons, with around 20% in the top ten. Source material: blood. Source of these receptors: a person aged 18 to 70 in good health.

The CDR3 sequence: CASRYAPGSTYEQYF. For the CDR3, the DNA is TGTGCCAGCAGATATGCACCCGGTAGCACATACGAGCAGTACTTC. The chain carries TRBV2 and TRBJ2-7; D not certain. Trimming shortened V by 6 bases and J by 4 bases, and 19 bases separated the two germline ends. Germline V lookup: CDR1 SNHLY, CDR2 FYNNEI. There are 15 residues in the CDR3.

This CDR3 is CASSLVLGMGNEQFF. For the CDR3, the DNA is TGTGCCAGCAGCTTGGTCTTAGGGATGGGCAATGAGCAGTTCTTC. The rearrangement joins TRBV5-4 to TRBJ2-1; no firm D call. The ends were cut back, 0 bases at V and 6 bases at J, with 13 bases in the middle. The germline V gene has CDR1 SGHNT and CDR2 YYREEE (reference sequence). The CDR3 runs to 15 residues.

The rearrangement links TRBV28 to TRBJ2-5; 7 bases match TRBD1. The CDR3 runs to 14 residues. The V gene's germline CDR1 is MDHEN and CDR2 SYDVKM. Germline trimming cut 4 bases from V and 1 base from J; bases unmatched to any gene: 3. The CDR3 sequence is CASSSGTVQETQYF. CDR3 nucleotide sequence: TGTGCCAGCAGTTCTGGGACAGTCCAAGAGACCCAGTACTTC.

The chain couples TRBV27 to TRBJ1-1; the D gene is possibly TRBD1 (5 bases). V was pared by 1 base and J by 2 bases, with 11 bases between. CDR1 is MNHEY, CDR2 SMNVEV, per germline (reference sequence). The CDR3 has 15 residues. The CDR3 region is CASSLFGAGNTEAFF. CDR3 DNA: TGTGCCAGCAGTTTATTTGGGGCAGGCAACACTGAAGCTTTCTTT.

The genes are TRBV7-6 and TRBJ2-7, with TRBD1 identical over 8 bases. J lost 6 bases, V lost 5 bases, and 6 bases had no gene match. The CDR3 is 13 residues long. CDR1 SGHVS and CDR2 FNYEAQ come from the germline V gene. This CDR3 is CASSRGQGAEQYF. The DNA for the CDR3 is TGTGCCAGCAGCCGTGGACAGGGCGCCGAGCAGTACTTC.

J is TRBJ2-7 and V is TRBV5-1; 11 bases map to TRBD1. The CDR3 runs to 14 residues. V lost 4 bases to trimming and J lost 4 bases; unmatched junction nucleotides: 4. From germline, CDR1 is SGHRS and CDR2 YFSETQ. CDR3: CASSTDRGLYEQYF. The CDR3, as DNA: TGCGCCAGCAGCACGGACAGGGGGCTTTACGAGCAGTACTTC.

This chain connects TRBV6-5 to TRBJ1-2, with unresolved D. Germline CDR1 is MNHEY and CDR2 is SVGAGI. The CDR3 is 13 amino acids. Trimming removed 4 bases from V and 2 bases from J, with 8 bases in between. The CDR3 bases are TGTGCCAGCAGTTTGCTAGTAAACTATGGCTACACCTTC. Its protein is CASSLLVNYGYTF.

J is TRBJ2-2 and V is TRBV28; 7 bases are shared with TRBD2. Germline assignment: CDR1 MDHEN and CDR2 SYDVKM. The CDR3 is 18 amino acids. J lost 2 bases, V lost 2 bases, and 11 bases had no gene match. CDR3 amino acids: CASSLRGRLAANTGELFF. The CDR3 DNA is TGTGCCAGCAGTTTACGAGGGCGGCTAGCGGCCAACACCGGGGAGCTGTTTTTT.

The chain is built from TRBV27 and TRBJ1-4; D is possibly TRBD1 (5 bases). V was trimmed by 8 bases and J by 3 bases, leaving 10 bases between them. The CDR3 spans 13 residues. CDR1 is MNHEY, CDR2 SMNVEV, per germline (reference sequence). The CDR3 loop reads CASAGGANEKLFF. CDR3 in DNA: TGTGCCAGCGCGGGGGGGGCTAATGAAAAACTGTTTTTT.

This chain links TRBV19 with TRBJ2-1; 11 nucleotides line up with TRBD2. CDR3 length: 16 residues. J gave up 7 bases and V 5 bases, and 10 bases lay outside the gene matches. From germline, CDR1 is LNHDA and CDR2 SQIVND (reference sequence). The CDR3 loop is CASSPPVAGGRNEQFF. The DNA of the CDR3 is TGTGCCAGTAGTCCCCCCGTAGCGGGGGGGCGGAATGAGCAGTTCTTC.

The chain employs TRBV5-6 and TRBJ1-2, with 7 bases matching TRBD1. The germline gives CDR1 SGHDT, CDR2 YYEEEE. The CDR3 length is 12 residues. V gave up 5 bases and J gave up 7 bases; unmatched junction bases: 5. CDR3 in DNA: TGTGCCAGCAGACGAGGGGGCACTGGCTACACCTTC. Translating it yields CASRRGGTGYTF.

This chain connects TRBV4-3 to TRBJ1-2; 10 positions agree with TRBD1. Germline V gene lookup returns CDR1 LGHNA and CDR2 YSLEER. The trim removed 4 bases at V and 3 bases at J, leaving 5 bases unmatched. This CDR3 region has 15 residues. In DNA form, the CDR3 reads TGCGCCAGCAGCCCTTCCGGACAGGGGGACTATGGCTACACCTTC. It translates to CASSPSGQGDYGYTF.

The chain uses TRBV30 and TRBJ1-2; a possible D gene is TRBD1 (5 bases). This CDR3 has 12 residues. V shed 3 bases and J shed 2 bases, with 7 bases lying between them. Germline V gene sequence: CDR1 GTSNPN, CDR2 SVGIG (reference sequence). CDR3 DNA sequence: TGTGCCTGGAGGGGACTAAACTATGGCTACACCTTC. This gives the protein CAWRGLNYGYTF.

The count of this clone is one. The V call is TRBV6-6, the J call TRBJ2-4; perhaps TRBD2 as D (5 bases). There are 14 residues in the CDR3. Trimming cost V 8 bases and J 6 bases, with 17 bases left between them. Looked up from germline, CDR1 is MNHNY and CDR2 is SVGAGI (reference sequence). The CDR3 nucleotides read TGTGCCAGCGGAGACGGGGTCATCAGAAACATTCAGTACTTC. Its protein is CASGDGVIRNIQYF.

In DNA form, the CDR3 reads TGCGCCAGCAGCCCCGGGGGGTGGGATTCACCCCTCCACTTT. It is translated as CASSPGGWDSPLHF. The gene calls are TRBV5-1 and TRBJ1-6, with D maybe TRBD1 (5 bases). Germline V gene lookup returns CDR1 SGHRS and CDR2 YFSETQ. Trimming shortened V by 4 bases and J by 8 bases, and 13 bases separated the two germline ends. This CDR3 is 14 amino acids long.

The chain combines TRBV7-9 with TRBJ2-3; D remains unclear. Trimming removed 5 bases at V and 8 bases at J, with 17 bases between. The CDR3 runs to 14 residues. The V gene's germline CDR1 is SEHNR and CDR2 FQNEAQ (reference sequence). The CDR3 sequence is CASSTQNRVITQYF. The CDR3 coding sequence is TGTGCCAGCAGCACCCAAAATCGGGTGATTACGCAGTATTTT.

The rearrangement uses TRBV27 and TRBJ1-1; D is possibly TRBD1 (5 bases). The CDR3 sequence is 13 residues long. Germline V lookup: CDR1 MNHEY, CDR2 SMNVEV (reference sequence). The V end lost 6 bases, the J end lost 5 bases, and 13 bases lay between the germline ends. The CDR3 here is CASSLRVGTEAFF. CDR3 nucleotide sequence: TGTGCCAGCAGCCTCAGGGTAGGGACTGAAGCTTTCTTT.